Listed below are T cell receptor beta chains from one sample, sequenced in a study of control samples from healthy donors and cancer patients. TCRdb keeps only in-frame clones here, not all; method: immunoSEQ multiplex PCR. The repertoire holds more than 30,000 clones, with 94% as singletons. Sequenced input: blood. The receptors originated from a man between 60 and 70 years old in good health. CDR3s leave out the opening cysteine and the closing phenylalanine or tryptophan.

j_call v_call cdr3_aa
TRBJ1-2 TRBV3-1/TRBV3-2 ASSQVPETVYGYT
TRBJ1-2 TRBV28 ASSLSPWAGYT
TRBJ1-1 TRBV6-5 ASSYSEGNTEAF
TRBJ2-5 TRBV28 ASSLPILGETQY
TRBJ1-2 TRBV21-1 ASSKFPAAAPCGYT
TRBJ2-7 TRBV5-1 ASSLEAGYYEQY
TRBJ1-5 TRBV18 ASSPRGASNQPQH
TRBJ1-5 TRBV11-2 ASSLDGDQPQH
TRBJ1-2 TRBV9 ASSVDLRQRAEGYT
TRBJ1-2 TRBV4-3 ASSQDRLYGYT
TRBJ2-1 TRBV19 ASIPRGASYNEQF